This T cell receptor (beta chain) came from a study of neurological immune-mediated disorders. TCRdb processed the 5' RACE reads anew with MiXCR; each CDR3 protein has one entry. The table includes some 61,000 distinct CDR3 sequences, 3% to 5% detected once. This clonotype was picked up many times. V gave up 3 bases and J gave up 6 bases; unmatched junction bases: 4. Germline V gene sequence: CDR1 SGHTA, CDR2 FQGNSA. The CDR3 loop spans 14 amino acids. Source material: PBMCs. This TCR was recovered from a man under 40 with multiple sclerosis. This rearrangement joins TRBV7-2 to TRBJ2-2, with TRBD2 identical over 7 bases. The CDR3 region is CASSLGGTAGELFF. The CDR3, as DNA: TGTGCCAGCAGCTTGGGAGGGACGGCCGGGGAGCTGTTTTTT.